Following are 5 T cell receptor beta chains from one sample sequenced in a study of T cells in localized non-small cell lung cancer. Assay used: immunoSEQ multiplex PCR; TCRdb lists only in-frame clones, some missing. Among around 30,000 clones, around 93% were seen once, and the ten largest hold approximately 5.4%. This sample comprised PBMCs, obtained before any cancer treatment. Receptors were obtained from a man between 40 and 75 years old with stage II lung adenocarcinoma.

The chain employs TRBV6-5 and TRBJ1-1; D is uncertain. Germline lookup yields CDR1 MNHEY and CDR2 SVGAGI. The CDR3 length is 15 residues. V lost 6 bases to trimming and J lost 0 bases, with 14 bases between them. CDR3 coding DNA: TGTGCCAGCAGGGCAGGCGCGGTGATGAACACTGAAGCTTTCTTT. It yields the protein CASRAGAVMNTEAFF.

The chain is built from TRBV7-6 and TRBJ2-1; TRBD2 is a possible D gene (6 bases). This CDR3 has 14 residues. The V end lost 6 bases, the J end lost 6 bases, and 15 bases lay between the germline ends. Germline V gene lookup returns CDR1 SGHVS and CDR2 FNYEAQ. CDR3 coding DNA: TGTGCCAGCAGTCCCCGGGACTCCCCCAATGAGCAGTTCTTC. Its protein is CASSPRDSPNEQFF.

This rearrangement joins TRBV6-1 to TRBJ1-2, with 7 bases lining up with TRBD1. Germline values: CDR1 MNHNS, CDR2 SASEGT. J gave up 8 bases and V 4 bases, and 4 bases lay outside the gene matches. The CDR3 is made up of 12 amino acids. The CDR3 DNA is TGTGCCAGCAGTGTCCAGGGGGGGGGCTACACCTTC. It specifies CASSVQGGGYTF.

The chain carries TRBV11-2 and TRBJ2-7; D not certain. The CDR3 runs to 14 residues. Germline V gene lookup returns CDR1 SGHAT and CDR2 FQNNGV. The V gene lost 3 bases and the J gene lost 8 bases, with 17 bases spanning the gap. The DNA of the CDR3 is TGTGCCAGCAGCTTCCCCAAGGCAGCCCGAAAGCAGTACTTC. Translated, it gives CASSFPKAARKQYF.

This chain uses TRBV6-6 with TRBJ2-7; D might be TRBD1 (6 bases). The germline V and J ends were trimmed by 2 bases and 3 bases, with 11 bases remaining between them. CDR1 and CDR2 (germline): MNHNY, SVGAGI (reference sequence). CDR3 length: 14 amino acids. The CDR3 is CASSYPGQLYEQYF. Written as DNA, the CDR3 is TGTGCCAGCAGTTACCCGGGACAACTCTACGAGCAGTACTTC.